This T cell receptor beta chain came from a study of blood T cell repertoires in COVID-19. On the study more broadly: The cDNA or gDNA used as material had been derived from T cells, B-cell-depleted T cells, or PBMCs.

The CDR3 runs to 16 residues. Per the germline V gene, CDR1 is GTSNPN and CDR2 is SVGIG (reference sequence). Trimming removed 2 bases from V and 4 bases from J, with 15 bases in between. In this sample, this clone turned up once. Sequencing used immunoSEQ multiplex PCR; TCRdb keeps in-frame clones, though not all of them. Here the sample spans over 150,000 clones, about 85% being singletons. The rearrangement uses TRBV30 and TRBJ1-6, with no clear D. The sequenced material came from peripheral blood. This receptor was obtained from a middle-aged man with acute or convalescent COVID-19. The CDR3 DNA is TGTGCCTGGAGTCTAGGATCCCCGAGGTATAATTCACCCCTCCACTTT. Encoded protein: CAWSLGSPRYNSPLHF.